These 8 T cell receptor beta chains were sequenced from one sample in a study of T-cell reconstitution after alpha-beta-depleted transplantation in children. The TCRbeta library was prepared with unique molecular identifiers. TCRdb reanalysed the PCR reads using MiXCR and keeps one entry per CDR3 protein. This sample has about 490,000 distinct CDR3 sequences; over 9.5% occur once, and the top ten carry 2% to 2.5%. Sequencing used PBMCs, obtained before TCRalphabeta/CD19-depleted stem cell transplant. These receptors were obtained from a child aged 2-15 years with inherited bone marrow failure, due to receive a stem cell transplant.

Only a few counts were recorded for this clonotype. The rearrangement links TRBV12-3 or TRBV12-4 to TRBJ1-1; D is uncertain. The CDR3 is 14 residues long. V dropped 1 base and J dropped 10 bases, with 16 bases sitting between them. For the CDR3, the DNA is TGTGCCAGCAGTTTAGATAATTTTAGACCGAGAGCTTTCTTT. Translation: CASSLDNFRPRAFF.

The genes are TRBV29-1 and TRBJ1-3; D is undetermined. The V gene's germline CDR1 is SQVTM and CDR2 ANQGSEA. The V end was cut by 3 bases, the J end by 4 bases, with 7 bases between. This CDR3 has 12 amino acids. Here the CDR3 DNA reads TGCAGCGTTGAGACCCAGGGAAACACCATATATTTT. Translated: CSVETQGNTIYF. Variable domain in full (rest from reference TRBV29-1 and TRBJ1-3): SAVISQKPSRDICQRGTSLTIQCQVDSQVTMMFWYRQQPGQSLTLIATANQGSEATYESGFVIDKFPISRPNLTFSTLTVSNMSPEDSSIYLCSVETQGNTIYFGEGSWLTVV.

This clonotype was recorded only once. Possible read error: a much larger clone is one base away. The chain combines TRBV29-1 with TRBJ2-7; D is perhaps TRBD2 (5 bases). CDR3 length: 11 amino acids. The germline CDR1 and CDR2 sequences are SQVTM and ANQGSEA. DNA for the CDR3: TGCAGCGTTGACAGCGGTCTCGAGCACTACTTC. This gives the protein CSVDSGLEHYF.

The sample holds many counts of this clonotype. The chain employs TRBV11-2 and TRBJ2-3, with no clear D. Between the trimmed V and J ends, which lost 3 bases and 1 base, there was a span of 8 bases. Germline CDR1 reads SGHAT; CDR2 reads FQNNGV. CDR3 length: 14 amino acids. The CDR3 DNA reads TGTGCCAGCAGCTTCAGTAGGGGCACAGATACGCAGTATTTT. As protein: CASSFSRGTDTQYF.

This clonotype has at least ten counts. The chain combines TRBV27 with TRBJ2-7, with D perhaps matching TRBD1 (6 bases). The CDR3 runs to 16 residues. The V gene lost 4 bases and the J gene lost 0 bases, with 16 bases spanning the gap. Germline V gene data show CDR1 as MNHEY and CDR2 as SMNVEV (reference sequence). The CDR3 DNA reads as TGTGCCAGCAGTTCCCTCGGGGCGGACAGCTCCTACGAGCAGTACTTC. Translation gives CASSSLGADSSYEQYF.

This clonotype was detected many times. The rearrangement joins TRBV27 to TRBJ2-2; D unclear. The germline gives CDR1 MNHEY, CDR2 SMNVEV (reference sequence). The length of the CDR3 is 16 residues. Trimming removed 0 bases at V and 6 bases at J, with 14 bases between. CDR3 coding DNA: TGTGCCAGCAGTTTATCCCGGGTCCTTTGGGCCGGGGAGCTGTTTTTT. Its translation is CASSLSRVLWAGELFF.

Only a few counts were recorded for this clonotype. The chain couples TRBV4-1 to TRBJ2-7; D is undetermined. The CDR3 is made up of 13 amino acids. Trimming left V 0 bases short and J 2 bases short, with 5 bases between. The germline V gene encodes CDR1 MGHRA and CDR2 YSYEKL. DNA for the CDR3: TGCGCCAGCAGCCAAGAGGGCACCTACGAGCAGTACTTC. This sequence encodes CASSQEGTYEQYF.

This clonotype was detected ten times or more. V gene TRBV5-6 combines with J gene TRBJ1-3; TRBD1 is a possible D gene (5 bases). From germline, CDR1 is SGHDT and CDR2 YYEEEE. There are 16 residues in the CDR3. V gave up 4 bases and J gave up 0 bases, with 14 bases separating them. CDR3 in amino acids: CASSGLGDPSGNTIYF. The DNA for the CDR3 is TGTGCCAGCAGCGGTCTAGGGGACCCCTCTGGAAACACCATATATTTT.